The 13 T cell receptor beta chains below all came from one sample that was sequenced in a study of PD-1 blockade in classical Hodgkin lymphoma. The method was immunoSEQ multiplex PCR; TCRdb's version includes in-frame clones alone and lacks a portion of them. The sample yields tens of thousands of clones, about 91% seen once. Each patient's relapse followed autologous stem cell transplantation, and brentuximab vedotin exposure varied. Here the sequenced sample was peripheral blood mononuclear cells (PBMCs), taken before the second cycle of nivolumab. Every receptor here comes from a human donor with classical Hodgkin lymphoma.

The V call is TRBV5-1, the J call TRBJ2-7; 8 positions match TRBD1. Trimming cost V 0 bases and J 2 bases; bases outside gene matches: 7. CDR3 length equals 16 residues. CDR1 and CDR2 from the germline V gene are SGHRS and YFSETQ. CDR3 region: CASSLGVDREAYEQYF. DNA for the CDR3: TGCGCCAGCAGCTTGGGGGTGGACAGGGAAGCCTACGAGCAGTACTTC.

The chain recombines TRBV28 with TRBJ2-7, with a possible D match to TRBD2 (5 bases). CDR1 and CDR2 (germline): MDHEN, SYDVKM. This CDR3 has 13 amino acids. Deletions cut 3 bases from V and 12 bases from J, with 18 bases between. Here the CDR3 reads CASSFTPARRVYF. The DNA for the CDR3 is TGTGCCAGCAGTTTTACCCCGGCCAGGCGGGTGTACTTC.

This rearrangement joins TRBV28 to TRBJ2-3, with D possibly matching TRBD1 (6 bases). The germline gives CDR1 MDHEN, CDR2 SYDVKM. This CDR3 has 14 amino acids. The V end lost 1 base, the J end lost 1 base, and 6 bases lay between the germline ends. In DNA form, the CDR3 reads TGTGCCAGCAGTTTATCAGGGGGCACAGATACGCAGTATTTT. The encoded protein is CASSLSGGTDTQYF.

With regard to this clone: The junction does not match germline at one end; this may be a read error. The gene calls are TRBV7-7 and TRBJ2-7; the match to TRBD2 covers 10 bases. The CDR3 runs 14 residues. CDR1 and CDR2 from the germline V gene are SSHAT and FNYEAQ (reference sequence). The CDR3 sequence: CASSRSSGSYEQYF. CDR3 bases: TGTGCTAGCAGTCGATCTAGCGGGAGCTACGAGCAGTACTTC.

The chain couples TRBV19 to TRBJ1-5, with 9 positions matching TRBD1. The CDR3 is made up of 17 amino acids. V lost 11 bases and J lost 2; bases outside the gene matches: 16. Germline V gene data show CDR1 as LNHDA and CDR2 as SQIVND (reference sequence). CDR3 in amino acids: CASRRTGASARNQPQHF. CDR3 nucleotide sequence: TGTGCCTCAAGACGGACAGGGGCTTCTGCCCGCAATCAGCCCCAGCATTTT.

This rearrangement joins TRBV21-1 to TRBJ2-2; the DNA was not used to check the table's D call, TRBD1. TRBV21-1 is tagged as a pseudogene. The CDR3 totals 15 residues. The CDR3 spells CASKVPQGASGELFF. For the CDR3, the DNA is TGTGCCAGCAAGGTCCCCCAGGGGGCGTCCGGGGAGCTGTTTTTT.

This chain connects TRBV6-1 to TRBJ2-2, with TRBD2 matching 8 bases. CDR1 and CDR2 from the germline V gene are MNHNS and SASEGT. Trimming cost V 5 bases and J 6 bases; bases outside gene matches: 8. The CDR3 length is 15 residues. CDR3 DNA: TGTGCCAGCAGTCTAATAGCGGGGAGTCCCGGGGAGCTGTTTTTT. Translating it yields CASSLIAGSPGELFF.

CDR3 region: CASSFLTGGPANEKLFF. CDR3 DNA: TGTGCCAGCAGCTTTTTGACAGGGGGTCCGGCTAATGAAAAACTGTTTTTT. The rearrangement links TRBV7-9 to TRBJ1-4; 9 nucleotides align to TRBD1. The germline gives CDR1 SEHNR, CDR2 FQNEAQ (reference sequence). The CDR3 is 17 amino acids. Trimming at V came to 3 bases and at J to 3 bases, leaving 8 bases not matched to a gene. Together with reference TRBV7-9 and TRBJ1-4, the CDR3 gives the full variable domain: DTGVSQNPRHKITKRGQNVTFRCDPISEHNRLYWYRQTLGQGPEFLTYFQNEAQLEKSRLLSDRFSAERPKGSFSTLEIQRTEQGDSAMYLCASSFLTGGPANEKLFFGSGTQLSVL.

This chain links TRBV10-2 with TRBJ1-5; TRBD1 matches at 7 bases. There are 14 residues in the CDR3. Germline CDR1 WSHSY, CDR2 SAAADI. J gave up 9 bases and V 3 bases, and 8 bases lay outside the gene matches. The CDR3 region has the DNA TGCGCCAGCAGTGACCCTCAGGGGGGATGGCCCCAGCATTTT. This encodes CASSDPQGGWPQHF.

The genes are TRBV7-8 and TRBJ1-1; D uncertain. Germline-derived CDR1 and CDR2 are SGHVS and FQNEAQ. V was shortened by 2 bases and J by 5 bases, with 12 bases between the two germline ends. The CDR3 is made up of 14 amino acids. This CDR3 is CASSLWGGFTEAFF. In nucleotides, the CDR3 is TGTGCCAGCAGCTTATGGGGAGGATTTACTGAAGCTTTCTTT.

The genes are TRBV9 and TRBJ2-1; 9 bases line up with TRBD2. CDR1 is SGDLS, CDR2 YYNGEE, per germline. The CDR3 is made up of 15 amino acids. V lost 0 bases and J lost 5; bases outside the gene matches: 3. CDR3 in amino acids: CASSVGLAVNNEQFF. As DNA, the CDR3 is TGTGCCAGCAGCGTAGGACTAGCGGTCAACAATGAGCAGTTCTTC.

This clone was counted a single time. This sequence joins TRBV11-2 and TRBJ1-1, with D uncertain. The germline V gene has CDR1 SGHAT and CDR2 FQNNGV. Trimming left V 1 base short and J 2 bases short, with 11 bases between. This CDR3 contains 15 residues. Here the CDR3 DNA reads TGTGCCAGCAGCTTAGTCTGGAAGAAAAACACTGAAGCTTTCTTT. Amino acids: CASSLVWKKNTEAFF.

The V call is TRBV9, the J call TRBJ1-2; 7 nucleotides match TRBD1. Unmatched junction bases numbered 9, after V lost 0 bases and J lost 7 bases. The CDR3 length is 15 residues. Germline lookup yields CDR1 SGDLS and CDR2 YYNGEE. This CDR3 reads CASSVGDRVGSGYTF. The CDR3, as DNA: TGTGCCAGCAGCGTAGGAGACAGGGTTGGGAGTGGCTACACCTTC.